A single T cell receptor (beta chain) is shown here with its context. The data originate from a study of blood T cell repertoires in COVID-19. Overall study: Both acute and convalescent COVID-19 samples were obtained from the United States, Italy and Spain. Sources were T cells, B-cell-depleted T cells, or PBMCs; the material itself was cDNA or gDNA.

Methods used by the authors: Reference gene primer amplification in the assay estimated nucleated cell counts. Only in-frame clones appear in the TCRdb table, and some are missing; sequencing was by immunoSEQ multiplex PCR. That table gives V, J and clone size, and the DNA gave D and trimming. The sample holds some 250,000 clones, 86% seen once. Trimming removed 7 bases at V and 5 bases at J, with 15 bases between. Looked up from germline, CDR1 is MNHEY and CDR2 is SVGAGI. The CDR3 totals 13 residues. Patients in Seattle were enrolled during active infection, then followed longitudinally. This receptor was obtained from a woman aged 25-40 years with COVID-19, enrolled during active disease. The sequencing sample was made of peripheral blood. The V call is TRBV6-5, the J call TRBJ2-7; D call uncertain. CDR3 DNA sequence: TGTGCCAGCACCTCCCTAACTCCCCACGAGCAGTACTTC. Translating gives CASTSLTPHEQYF.